The sequence of this TCR beta chain was determined in a study of blood T cell repertoires in COVID-19. CDR1 and CDR2 from the germline V gene are SGHAT and FQNNGV. The CDR3 contains 13 residues. V was shortened by 5 bases and J by 6 bases, with 13 bases between the two germline ends. Sequencing used immunoSEQ multiplex PCR; TCRdb keeps in-frame clones, though not all of them. In the table there are about 370,000 clones, 75% to 90% of which are singletons. This receptor was identified in a man aged 18 to 30 who had recovered from COVID-19. Sequenced sample: PBMCs or T cells enriched from blood (not recorded which). This chain uses TRBV11-2 with TRBJ1-2; D remains ambiguous. CDR3 amino acids: CASSPTGKDGYTF. In nucleotides, the CDR3 is TGTGCCAGCAGCCCGACCGGGAAGGATGGCTACACCTTC.